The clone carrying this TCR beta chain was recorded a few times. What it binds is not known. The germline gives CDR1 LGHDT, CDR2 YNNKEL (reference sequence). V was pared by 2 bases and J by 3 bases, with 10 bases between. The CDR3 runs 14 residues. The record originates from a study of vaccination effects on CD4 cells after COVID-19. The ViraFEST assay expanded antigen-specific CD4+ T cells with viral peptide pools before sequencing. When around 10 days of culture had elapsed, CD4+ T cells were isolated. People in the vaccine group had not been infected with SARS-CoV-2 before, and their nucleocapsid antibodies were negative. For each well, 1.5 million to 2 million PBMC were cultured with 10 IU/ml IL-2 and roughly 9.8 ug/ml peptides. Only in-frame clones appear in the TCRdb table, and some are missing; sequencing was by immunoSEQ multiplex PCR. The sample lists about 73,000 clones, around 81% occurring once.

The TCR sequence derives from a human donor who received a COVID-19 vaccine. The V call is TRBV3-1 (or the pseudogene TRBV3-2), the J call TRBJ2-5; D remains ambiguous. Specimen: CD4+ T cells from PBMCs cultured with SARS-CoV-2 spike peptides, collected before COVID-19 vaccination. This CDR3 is CASSQWQAEETQYF. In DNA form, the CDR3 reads TGTGCCAGCAGCCAATGGCAGGCCGAAGAGACCCAGTACTTC.